The entry below gives a single TCR beta chain sequence along with its context. This clonotype has a count of ten or more. Its specific antigen is unknown. The input lacks base qualities; no much larger clone sits a single base away. The CDR3, cysteine through phenylalanine, is 15 amino acids long. The CDR3 DNA has 45 bases and is translated from base 1. V loses 6 bases of germline sequence and J loses 7 bases, and the interval between the two ends is 19 bases. CDR1 is given as MDHEN and CDR2 as SYDVKM, both from the germline V gene. This entry comes from a study of T-cell reconstitution after alpha-beta-depleted transplantation in children listed by TCRdb under 2016. In terms of the full investigation: Using TCR repertoire profiling, the study quantitatively followed how T-cell immune reconstitution unfolded in children after TCRalphabeta/CD19-depleted allogeneic hematopoietic cell transplantation.

Findings and caveats that apply to the study as a whole: In some patients, high TCRbeta diversity at day 60 was attributed to recipient T cells and intrathymic progenitors that had survived conditioning. The apparently early recovery of alphabetaT-cell counts about two months after transplant reportedly depended on only several hundred rapidly expanded clones that came from non-depleted graft cells. Hyperexpanded clone frequencies declined over subsequent months; after one year, T-cell counts and TCRbeta diversity were mostly attributed to newly produced T cells.

The library was generated by PCR. This sample was sequenced with an Illumina HiSeq 2500. Molecular barcoding was employed in the preparation of TCR libraries, with unique molecular identifiers being used to normalize TCRbeta repertoire quantification. TCRdb trimmed the raw reads at Q25, called clones with MiXCR and kept productive beta chains. Rows are combined by CDR3 protein, so each entry shows the most common genes and DNA. The sample has about 460,000 distinct CDR3 sequences on record, 8% to 11% of them singletons. The leading ten clones occupy about 2% of the sample. This specimen's treatment or condition label, interpreted: allogeneic hematopoietic cell transplantation with graft depleted of TCRalphabeta T cells and CD19 B cells. Transplant recipients were children who received TCRalphabeta/CD19-depleted allogeneic hematopoietic cell grafts.

Source: PBMCs, taken before TCRalphabeta/CD19-depleted stem cell transplant. The rearrangement combines TRBV28 with TRBJ2-4; the D call is possibly TRBD1 or TRBD2, each sharing 5 bases. The sequence was collected from a child aged 2 to 10 with inherited bone marrow failure, due to receive a stem cell transplant. The CDR3 reads CASSEHGALVNIQYF. In nucleotide form, the sequence is TGTGCCAGCAGCGAGCACGGGGCCCTCGTGAACATTCAGTACTTC. The full variable domain, with segments outside the CDR3 supplied by the reference TRBV28 and TRBJ2-4 proteins, appears as DVKVTQSSRYLVKRTGEKVFLECVQDMDHENMFWYRQDPGLGLRLIYFSYDVKMKEKGDIPEGYSVSREKKERFSLILESASTNQTSMYLCASSEHGALVNIQYFGAGTRLSVL.